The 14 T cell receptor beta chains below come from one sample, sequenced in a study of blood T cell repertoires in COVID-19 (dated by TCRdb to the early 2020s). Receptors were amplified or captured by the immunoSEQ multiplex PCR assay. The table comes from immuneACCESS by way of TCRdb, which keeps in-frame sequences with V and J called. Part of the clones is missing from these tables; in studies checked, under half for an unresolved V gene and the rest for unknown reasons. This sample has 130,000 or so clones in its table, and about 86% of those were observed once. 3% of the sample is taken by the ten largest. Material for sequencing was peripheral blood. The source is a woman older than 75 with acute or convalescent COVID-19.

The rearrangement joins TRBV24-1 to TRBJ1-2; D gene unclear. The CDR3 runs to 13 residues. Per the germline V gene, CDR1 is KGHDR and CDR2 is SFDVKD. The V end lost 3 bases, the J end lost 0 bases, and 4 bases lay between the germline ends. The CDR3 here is CATSDGANYGYTF. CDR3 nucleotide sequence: TGTGCCACCAGTGATGGAGCTAACTATGGCTACACCTTC.

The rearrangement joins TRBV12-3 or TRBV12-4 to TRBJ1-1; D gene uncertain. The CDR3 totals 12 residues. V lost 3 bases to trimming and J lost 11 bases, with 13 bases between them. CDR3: CASSLALPGAFF. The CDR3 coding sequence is TGTGCCAGCAGTTTGGCACTCCCGGGGGCTTTCTTT.

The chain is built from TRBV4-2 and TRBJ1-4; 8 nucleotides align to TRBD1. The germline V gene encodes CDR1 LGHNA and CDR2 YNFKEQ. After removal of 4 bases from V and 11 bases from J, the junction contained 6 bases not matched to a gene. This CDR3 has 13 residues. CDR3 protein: CASSPTTGVKLFF. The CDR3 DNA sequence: TGTGCCAGCAGCCCGACGACAGGGGTGAAACTGTTTTTT.

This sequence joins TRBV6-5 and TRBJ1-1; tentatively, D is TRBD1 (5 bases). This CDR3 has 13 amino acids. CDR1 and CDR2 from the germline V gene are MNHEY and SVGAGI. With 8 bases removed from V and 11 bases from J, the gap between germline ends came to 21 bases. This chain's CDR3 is CASRLVTQGTAFF. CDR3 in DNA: TGTGCCAGCCGCTTAGTTACCCAGGGTACCGCTTTCTTT.

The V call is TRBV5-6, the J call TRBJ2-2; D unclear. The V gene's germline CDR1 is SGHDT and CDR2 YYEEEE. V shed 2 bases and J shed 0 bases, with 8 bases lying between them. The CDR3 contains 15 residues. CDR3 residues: CASSFQRTNTGELFF. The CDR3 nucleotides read TGTGCCAGCAGCTTTCAGAGGACGAACACCGGGGAGCTGTTTTTT. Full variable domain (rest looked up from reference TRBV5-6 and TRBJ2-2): DAGVTQSPTHLIKTRGQQVTLRCSPKSGHDTVSWYQQALGQGPQFIFQYYEEEERQRGNFPDRFSGHQFPNYSSELNVNALLLGDSALYLCASSFQRTNTGELFFGEGSRLTVL.

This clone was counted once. The CDR3 nucleotides are TGTGCCAGCAGCCACACGAACTCACCCCTCCACTTT. This codes for CASSHTNSPLHF. The rearrangement uses TRBV11-3 and TRBJ1-6; D uncertain. CDR3 size: 12 residues. V dropped 5 bases and J dropped 10 bases, with 9 bases sitting between them. Per germline, CDR1 SGHNT and CDR2 YENEEA.

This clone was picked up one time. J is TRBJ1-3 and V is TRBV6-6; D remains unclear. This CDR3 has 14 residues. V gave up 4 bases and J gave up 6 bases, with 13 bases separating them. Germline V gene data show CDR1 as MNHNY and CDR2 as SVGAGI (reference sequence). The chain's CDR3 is CASSLPLEKNTIYF. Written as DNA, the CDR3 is TGTGCCAGCAGTTTGCCCCTCGAGAAAAACACCATATATTTT.

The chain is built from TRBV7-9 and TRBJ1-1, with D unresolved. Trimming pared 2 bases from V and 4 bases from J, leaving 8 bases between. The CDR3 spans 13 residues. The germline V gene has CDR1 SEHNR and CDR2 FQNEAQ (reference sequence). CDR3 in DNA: TGTGCCAGCAGCTTAAATATCGGCACTGAAGCTTTCTTT. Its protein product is CASSLNIGTEAFF.

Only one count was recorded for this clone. The CDR3: CASSLTGELTEAFF. The CDR3 DNA reads TGCGCCAGCAGCCTCACGGGGGAGCTCACTGAAGCTTTCTTT. The chain carries TRBV5-1 and TRBJ1-1; possible D gene TRBD1, 5 bases. The CDR3 sequence is 14 residues long. V lost 4 bases to trimming and J lost 4 bases, with 14 bases between them. Germline lookup yields CDR1 SGHRS and CDR2 YFSETQ.

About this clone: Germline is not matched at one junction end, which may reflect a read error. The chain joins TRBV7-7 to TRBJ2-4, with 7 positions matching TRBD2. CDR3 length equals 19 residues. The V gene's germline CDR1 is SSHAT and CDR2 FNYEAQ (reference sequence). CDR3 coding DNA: TGTGCTAGCAGCATACCCATCGGCCTAGCGGATCTAGCCAAAAACATTCAGTACTTC. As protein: CASSIPIGLADLAKNIQYF.

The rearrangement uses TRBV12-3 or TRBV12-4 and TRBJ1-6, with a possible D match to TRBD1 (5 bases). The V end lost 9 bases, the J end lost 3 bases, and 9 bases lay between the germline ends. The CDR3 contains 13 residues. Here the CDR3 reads CASRTNYNSPLHF. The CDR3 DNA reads TGTGCCAGTAGGACAAACTATAATTCACCCCTCCACTTT.

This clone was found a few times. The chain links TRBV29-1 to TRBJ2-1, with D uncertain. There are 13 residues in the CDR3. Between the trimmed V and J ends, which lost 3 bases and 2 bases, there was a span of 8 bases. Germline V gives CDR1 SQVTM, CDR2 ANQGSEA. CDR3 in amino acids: CSVDRTAYNEQFF. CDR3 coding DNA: TGCAGCGTTGATCGAACAGCCTACAATGAGCAGTTCTTC.

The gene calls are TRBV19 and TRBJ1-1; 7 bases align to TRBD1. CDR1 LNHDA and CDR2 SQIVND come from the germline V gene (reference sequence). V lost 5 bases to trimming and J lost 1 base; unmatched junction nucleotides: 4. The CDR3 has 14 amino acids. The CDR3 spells CASSHRGENTEAFF. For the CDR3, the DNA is TGTGCCAGTAGTCACAGGGGTGAGAACACTGAAGCTTTCTTT.

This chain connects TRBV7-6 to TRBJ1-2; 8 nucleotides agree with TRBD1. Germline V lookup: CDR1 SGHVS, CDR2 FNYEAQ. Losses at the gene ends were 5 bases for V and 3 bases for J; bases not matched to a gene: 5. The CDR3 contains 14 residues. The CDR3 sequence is CASSPQQGDYGYTF. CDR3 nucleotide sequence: TGTGCCAGCAGCCCCCAACAGGGGGACTATGGCTACACCTTC.